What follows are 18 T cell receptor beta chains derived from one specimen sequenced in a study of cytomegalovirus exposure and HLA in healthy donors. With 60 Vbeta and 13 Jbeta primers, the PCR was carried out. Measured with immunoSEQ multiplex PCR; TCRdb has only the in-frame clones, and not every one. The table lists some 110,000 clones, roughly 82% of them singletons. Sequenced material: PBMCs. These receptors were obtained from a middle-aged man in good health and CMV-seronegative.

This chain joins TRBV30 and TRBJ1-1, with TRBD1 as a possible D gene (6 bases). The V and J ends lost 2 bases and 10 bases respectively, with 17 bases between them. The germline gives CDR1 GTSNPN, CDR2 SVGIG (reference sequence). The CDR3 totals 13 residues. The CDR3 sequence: CAWSPTGFFGAFF. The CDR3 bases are TGTGCCTGGAGTCCAACAGGGTTTTTCGGAGCTTTCTTT.

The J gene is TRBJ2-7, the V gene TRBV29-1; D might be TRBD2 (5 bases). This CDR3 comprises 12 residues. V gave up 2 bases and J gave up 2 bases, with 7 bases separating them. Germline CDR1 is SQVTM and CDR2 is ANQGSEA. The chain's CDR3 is CSVETTTYEQYV. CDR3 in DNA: TGCAGCGTTGAAACGACTACCTACGAGCAGTACGTC.

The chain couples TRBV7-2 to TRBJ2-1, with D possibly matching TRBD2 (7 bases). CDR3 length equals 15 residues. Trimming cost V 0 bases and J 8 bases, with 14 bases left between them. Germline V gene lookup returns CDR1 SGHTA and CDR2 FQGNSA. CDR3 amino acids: CASSLAGGLWDEQFF. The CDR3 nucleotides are TGTGCCAGCAGCTTAGCGGGGGGGCTATGGGATGAGCAGTTCTTC.

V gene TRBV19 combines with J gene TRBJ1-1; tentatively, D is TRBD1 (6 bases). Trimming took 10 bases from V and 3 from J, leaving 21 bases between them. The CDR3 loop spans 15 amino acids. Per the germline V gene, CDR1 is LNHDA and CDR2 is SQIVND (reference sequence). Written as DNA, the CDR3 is TGTGCCACTACCCCTGGGGGCAGCCTGTACACTGAAGCTTTCTTT. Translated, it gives CATTPGGSLYTEAFF.

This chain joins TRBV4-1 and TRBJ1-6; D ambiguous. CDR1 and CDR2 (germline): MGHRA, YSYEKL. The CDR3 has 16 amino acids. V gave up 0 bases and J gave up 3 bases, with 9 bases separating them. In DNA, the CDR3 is TGCGCCAGCAGCCAAGAAGAACAGCTCTATAATTCACCCCTCCACTTT. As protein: CASSQEEQLYNSPLHF.

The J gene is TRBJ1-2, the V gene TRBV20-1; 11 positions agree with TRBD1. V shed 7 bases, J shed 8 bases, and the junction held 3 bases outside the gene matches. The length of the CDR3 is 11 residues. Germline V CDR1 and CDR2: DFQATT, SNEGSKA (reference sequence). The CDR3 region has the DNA TGCAGTGTTTGGACAGGGGGCGGCTACACCTTC. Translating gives CSVWTGGGYTF.

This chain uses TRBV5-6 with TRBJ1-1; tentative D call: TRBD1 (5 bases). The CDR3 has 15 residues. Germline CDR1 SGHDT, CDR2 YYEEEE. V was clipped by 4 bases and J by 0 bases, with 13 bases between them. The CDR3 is CASSLLPGLNTEAFF. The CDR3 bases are TGTGCCAGCAGCCTTCTTCCAGGGCTGAACACTGAAGCTTTCTTT.

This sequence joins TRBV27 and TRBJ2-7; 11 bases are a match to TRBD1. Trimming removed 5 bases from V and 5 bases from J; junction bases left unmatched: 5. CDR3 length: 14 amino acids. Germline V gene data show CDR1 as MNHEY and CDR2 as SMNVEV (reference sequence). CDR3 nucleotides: TGTGCCAGCAGTCCCTGGACAGGGGGCAACGAGCAGTACTTC. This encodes CASSPWTGGNEQYF.

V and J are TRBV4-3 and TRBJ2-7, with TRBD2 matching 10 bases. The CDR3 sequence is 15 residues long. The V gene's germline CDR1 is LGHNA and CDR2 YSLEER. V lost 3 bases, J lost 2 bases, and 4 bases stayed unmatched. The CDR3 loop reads CASSHVAGGTYEQYF. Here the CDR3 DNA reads TGCGCCAGCAGCCACGTAGCGGGGGGAACCTACGAGCAGTACTTC.

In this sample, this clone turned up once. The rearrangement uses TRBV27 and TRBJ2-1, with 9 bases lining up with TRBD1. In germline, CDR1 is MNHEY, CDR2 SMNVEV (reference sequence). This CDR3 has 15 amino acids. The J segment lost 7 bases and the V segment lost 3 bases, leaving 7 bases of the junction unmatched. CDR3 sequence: CASSLDRGGWNEQFF. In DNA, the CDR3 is TGTGCCAGCAGTTTGGACAGGGGCGGTTGGAATGAGCAGTTCTTC.

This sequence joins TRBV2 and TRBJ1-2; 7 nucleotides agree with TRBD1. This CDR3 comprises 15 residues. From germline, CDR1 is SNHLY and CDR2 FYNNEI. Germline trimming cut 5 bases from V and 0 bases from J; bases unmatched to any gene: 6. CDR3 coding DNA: TGTGCCAGCAGTCCCGAGGGGGCAGCTAACTATGGCTACACCTTC. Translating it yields CASSPEGAANYGYTF.

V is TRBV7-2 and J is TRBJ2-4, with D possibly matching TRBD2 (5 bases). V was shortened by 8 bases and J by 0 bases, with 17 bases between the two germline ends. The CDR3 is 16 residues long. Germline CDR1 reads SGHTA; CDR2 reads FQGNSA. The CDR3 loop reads CASGTRLGVAKNIQYF. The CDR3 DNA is TGTGCCAGCGGTACCAGGCTCGGGGTAGCCAAAAACATTCAGTACTTC.

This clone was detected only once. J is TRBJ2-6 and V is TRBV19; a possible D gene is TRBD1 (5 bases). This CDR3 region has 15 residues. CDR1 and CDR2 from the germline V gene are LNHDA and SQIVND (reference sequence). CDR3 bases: TGTGGGACGAAGCAGGGTTCTGGTGGGGCCAACGTCCTGACTTTC. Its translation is CGTKQGSGGANVLTF. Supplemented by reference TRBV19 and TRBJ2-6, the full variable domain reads DGGITQSPKYLFRKEGQNVTLSCEQNLNHDAMYWYRQDPGQGLRLIYYSQIVNDFQKGDIAEGYSVSREKKESFPLTVTSAQKNPTAFYLCGTKQGSGGANVLTFGAGSRLTVL.

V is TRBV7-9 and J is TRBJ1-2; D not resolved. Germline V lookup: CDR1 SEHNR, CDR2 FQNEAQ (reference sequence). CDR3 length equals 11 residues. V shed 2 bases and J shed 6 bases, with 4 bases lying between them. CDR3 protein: CASSLQNGYTF. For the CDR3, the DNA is TGTGCCAGCAGCTTACAGAATGGCTACACCTTC.

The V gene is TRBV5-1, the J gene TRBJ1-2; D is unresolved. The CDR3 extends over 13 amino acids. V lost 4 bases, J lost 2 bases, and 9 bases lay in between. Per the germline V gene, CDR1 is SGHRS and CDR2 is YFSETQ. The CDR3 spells CASSTEANYGYTF. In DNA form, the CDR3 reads TGCGCCAGCAGCACCGAGGCAAACTATGGCTACACCTTC.

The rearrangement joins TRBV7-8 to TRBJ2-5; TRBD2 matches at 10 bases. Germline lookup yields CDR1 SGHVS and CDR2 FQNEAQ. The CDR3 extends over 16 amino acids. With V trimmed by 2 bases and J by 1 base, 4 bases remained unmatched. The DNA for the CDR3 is TGTGCCAGCAGCTTAAGGCGACTAGCGGGCCAAGAGACCCAGTACTTC. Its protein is CASSLRRLAGQETQYF. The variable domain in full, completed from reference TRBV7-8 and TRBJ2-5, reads GAGVSQSPRYKVAKRGQDVALRCDPISGHVSLFWYQQALGQGPEFLTYFQNEAQLDKSGLPSDRFFAERPEGSVSTLKIQRTQQEDSAVYLCASSLRRLAGQETQYFGPGTRLLVL.

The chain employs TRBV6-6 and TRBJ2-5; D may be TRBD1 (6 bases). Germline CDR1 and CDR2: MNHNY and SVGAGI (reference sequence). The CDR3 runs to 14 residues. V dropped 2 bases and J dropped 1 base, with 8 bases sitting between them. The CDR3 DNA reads TGTGCCAGCAGTTACATGGGGGCCCAAGAGACCCAGTACTTC. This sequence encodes CASSYMGAQETQYF.

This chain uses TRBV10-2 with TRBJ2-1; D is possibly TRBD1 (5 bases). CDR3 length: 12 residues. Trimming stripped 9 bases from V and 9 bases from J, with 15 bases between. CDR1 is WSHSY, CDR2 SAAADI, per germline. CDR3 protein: CASDPGLGEQFF. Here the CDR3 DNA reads TGCGCCAGTGACCCAGGGTTAGGTGAGCAGTTCTTC.